This passage covers 19 T cell receptor beta chains from one sample sequenced in a study of CD8+CD57+ T cells in acquired aplastic anemia. Sequenced patients had shown CD8+CD57+ cell expansion by flow cytometry. The use of genomic DNA as template underpinned the TCR beta VDJ and CDR3 profiling. MiXCR, run by TCRdb on the reads, gives a single entry per CDR3 protein. The sample shows hundreds of thousands of distinct CDR3 sequences, 70% to 85% of them seen only once. Sequencing input: sorted CD4+, CD8+, or CD8+CD57+ T cells (not recorded which) from PBMCs. These receptors all stem from a human donor with aplastic anemia.

With regard to this clonotype: Because it lacks the conserved phenylalanine or tryptophan at the end, this CDR3 is likely a read error. This sequence joins TRBV2 and TRBJ2-1; TRBD2 matches 9 bases. With 4 bases clipped from V and 9 bases from J, the junction kept 10 bases outside the gene matches. The germline CDR1 and CDR2 sequences are SNHLY and FYNNEI. The CDR3 is 15 residues long. CDR3 residues: CASSGGTSKHTEQFC. The DNA of the CDR3 is TGTGCCAGCAGTGGCGGGACTAGCAAGCACACTGAGCAGTTCTGT.

Points on this clonotype: The CDR3 carries no conserved terminal phenylalanine or tryptophan, so it likely arises from a read error. Because the CDR3's place on the DNA is in doubt, the DNA is left out and the CDR3 is given as listed by TCRdb. This chain links TRBV7-8 with TRBJ2-3; TRBD2 reflects the table's D call only, with no check against the DNA. A total of 13 residues make up the CDR3, ends included. Germline V gene data show CDR1 as SGHVS and CDR2 as FQNEAQ. The CDR3 reads CASGLGGSGTQYI.

J is TRBJ2-5 and V is TRBV15; no clear D. The CDR3 runs to 14 residues. The ends were cut back, 11 bases at V and 0 bases at J, with 16 bases in the middle. Germline CDR1 is LNHNV and CDR2 is YYDKDF (reference sequence). This chain's CDR3 is CASGVGSNQETQYF. DNA for the CDR3: TGTGCCTCCGGCGTGGGCTCCAACCAAGAGACCCAGTACTTC.

As concerns this clonotype: Since no conserved phenylalanine or tryptophan closes the CDR3, a read error is the likely cause. Because the CDR3's place on the DNA is in doubt, the DNA is left out and the CDR3 is given as listed by TCRdb. J is TRBJ2-1 and V is TRBV13; the D call TRBD1 from the table was never checked on the DNA. The CDR3 totals 13 residues, both ends included. Per germline, CDR1 PRHDT and CDR2 FYEKMQ (reference sequence). CDR3: CASSLRDGGLDYG.

As regards this clonotype: It is likely a read error, because the conserved phenylalanine at the end of the CDR3 is missing. The limits of the CDR3 on the DNA are not certain, so only TCRdb's listed CDR3 is given. V and J are TRBV7-8 and TRBJ2-3; the table's D call, TRBD1, has no DNA check behind it. Looked up from germline, CDR1 is SGHVS and CDR2 is FQNEAQ. Inclusive of both ends, the CDR3 amounts to 14 amino acids. CDR3 protein: CASSLGGGPDTGYT.

With regard to this clonotype: Its ends do not fully match the called genes, so a read error is possible. V gene TRBV7-9 combines with J gene TRBJ2-3, with D maybe TRBD2 (5 bases). The CDR3 runs 15 residues. Germline CDR1 reads SEHNR; CDR2 reads FQNEAQ (reference sequence). CDR3: CASSFQRSGRDAQYF. The DNA for the CDR3 is TGTGCCAGCAGCTTTCAAAGAAGCGGCAGAGATGCGCAGTATTTT.

The genes are TRBV15 and TRBJ1-6; D gene uncertain. The CDR3 length is 15 residues. V was shortened by 0 bases and J by 9 bases, with 12 bases between the two germline ends. Germline lookup yields CDR1 LNHNV and CDR2 YYDKDF (reference sequence). The CDR3, as DNA: TGTGCCACCAGCAGAGATCTGGACCGTGGTTCACCCCTCCACTTT. It is translated as CATSRDLDRGSPLHF.

The chain links TRBV7-2 to TRBJ2-7, with D possibly TRBD2 on 6 matching bases. The CDR3 length is 15 residues. Germline CDR1 is SGHTA and CDR2 is FQGNSA. The CDR3 DNA reads TGTGCCAGCAGCTTCCTGGCGGGAACGGCCTACGAGCATTACGTC. This encodes CASSFLAGTAYEHYV.

The chain combines TRBV7-8 with TRBJ1-1; D is ambiguous. Trimming stripped 1 base from V and 5 bases from J, with 14 bases between. This CDR3 is 15 amino acids long. Per the germline V gene, CDR1 is SGHVS and CDR2 is FQNEAQ. CDR3 residues: CASSLDLRPNTEAFF. The CDR3 DNA sequence: TGTGCCAGCAGCTTAGATCTGAGACCCAATACTGAAGCTTTCTTT.

Worth noting for this clonotype: No conserved phenylalanine or tryptophan is present at the end of the CDR3, so a read error is the likely explanation. The limits of the CDR3 on the DNA are not certain, so only TCRdb's listed CDR3 is given. The chain uses TRBV7-9 and TRBJ2-1; the DNA was not used to check the table's D call, TRBD2. The germline gives CDR1 SEHNR, CDR2 FQNEAQ (reference sequence). The CDR3 adds up to 13 amino acids, both ends counted. Here the CDR3 reads CASSVGGIHGQYY.

As to this clonotype: A read error may account for a junction end that differs from germline. The J gene is TRBJ1-6, the V gene TRBV11-3, with D possibly TRBD1 on 6 matching bases. The CDR3 sequence is 16 residues long. Germline values: CDR1 SGHNT, CDR2 YENEEA. The CDR3 region has the DNA TGTACCAGCAGCTTGGGGCTGACAGGCTATAATTCACCCCTCCACTTT. This sequence encodes CTSSLGLTGYNSPLHF.

This rearrangement joins TRBV2 to TRBJ2-3; D assignment may be TRBD1 or TRBD2 (6 bases each). The CDR3 contains 16 residues. The ends were cut back, 5 bases at V and 6 bases at J, with 21 bases in the middle. Germline V gene lookup returns CDR1 SNHLY and CDR2 FYNNEI. The CDR3 spells CASSNGMGGYTDTQYF. The CDR3 nucleotides are TGTGCCAGCAGTAACGGGATGGGGGGCTACACGGATACGCAGTATTTT.

Concerning this clonotype itself: The junction shows a germline mismatch at one end, possibly a read error. The CDR3 sequence: CASSAGGTWREIQYF. CDR3 DNA sequence: TGTGCCAGCAGTGCTGGTGGGACCTGGCGAGAGATCCAGTACTTC. The chain recombines TRBV9 with TRBJ2-5; D is possibly TRBD1 or TRBD2 (5 bases each). This CDR3 is built from 15 residues. In germline, CDR1 is SGDLS, CDR2 YYNGEE.

The rearrangement joins TRBV7-9 to TRBJ2-6; TRBD1 aligns across 11 bases. V gave up 11 bases and J gave up 16 bases; unmatched junction bases: 22. The germline V gene encodes CDR1 SEHNR and CDR2 FQNEAQ (reference sequence). This CDR3 is built from 16 residues. CDR3 loop: CAGQGARETGYFGLTF. The CDR3 region has the DNA TGTGCCGGACAGGGGGCTAGGGAGACCGGGTACTTCGGGCTGACTTTC.

The J gene is TRBJ2-3, the V gene TRBV13, with D uncertain. Per germline, CDR1 PRHDT and CDR2 FYEKMQ (reference sequence). The CDR3 is made up of 16 amino acids. V lost 6 bases and J 0 bases, leaving 16 bases between the germline ends. The CDR3 reads CASSAVSDASTDTQYF. DNA of the CDR3: TGTGCCAGCAGTGCGGTGTCTGACGCTAGCACAGATACGCAGTATTTT.

This chain uses TRBV7-8 with TRBJ2-2; tentatively, D is TRBD2 (5 bases). The ends were cut back, 2 bases at V and 10 bases at J, with 17 bases in the middle. Germline V gene sequence: CDR1 SGHVS, CDR2 FQNEAQ. This CDR3 is built from 15 residues. The CDR3 coding sequence is TGTGCCAGCAGCTTATCAGGAGGTACCGACACGGAGCTGTTTTTT. Its protein product is CASSLSGGTDTELFF.

In the case of this clonotype: Just one base apart from a much larger clone, this may be a read error. The CDR3 does not close with the conserved phenylalanine or tryptophan, likely indicating a read error. V and J are TRBV7-3 and TRBJ2-4; D is ambiguous. The V gene's germline CDR1 is SGHTA and CDR2 FQGTGA. V gave up 6 bases and J gave up 3 bases, with 9 bases separating them. The CDR3 totals 13 residues. The CDR3 region is CASSLSVKNIQYS. The CDR3 DNA reads TGTGCCAGCAGTTTATCGGTCAAAAACATTCAGTACTCC.

In the case of this clonotype: Given the absence of the conserved phenylalanine or tryptophan at the CDR3 end, a read error is likely. The J gene is TRBJ2-5, the V gene TRBV7-9; D unresolved. Trimming took 4 bases from V and 11 from J, leaving 14 bases between them. The CDR3 sequence is 12 residues long. The V gene's germline CDR1 is SEHNR and CDR2 FQNEAQ (reference sequence). The CDR3 DNA reads as TGTGCCAGCAGCTGGCCAAGAAGGGCGCAGTACGTC. This translates into CASSWPRRAQYV.

Note on this clonotype: Sequence at one end of the junction differs from germline and may be a read error. The chain recombines TRBV19 with TRBJ2-1; the match to TRBD2 covers 10 bases. This CDR3 contains 14 residues. Germline CDR1 is LNHDA and CDR2 is SQIVND (reference sequence). Here the CDR3 reads CASSITSGTYSELF. CDR3 sequence (DNA): TGTGCCAGTAGTATCACTAGCGGGACCTACAGTGAGCTCTTC.